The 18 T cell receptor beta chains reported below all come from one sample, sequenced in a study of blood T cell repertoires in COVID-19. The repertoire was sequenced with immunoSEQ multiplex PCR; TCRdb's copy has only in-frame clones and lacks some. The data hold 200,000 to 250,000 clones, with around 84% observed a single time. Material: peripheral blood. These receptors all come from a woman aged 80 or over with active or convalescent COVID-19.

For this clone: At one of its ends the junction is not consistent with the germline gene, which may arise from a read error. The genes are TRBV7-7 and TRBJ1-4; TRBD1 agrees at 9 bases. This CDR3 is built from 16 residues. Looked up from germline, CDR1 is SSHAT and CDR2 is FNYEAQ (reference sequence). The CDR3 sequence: CASSPGGTGKGEKLFF. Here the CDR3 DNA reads TGTGCTAGCAGCCCCGGGGGGACAGGGAAGGGTGAAAAACTGTTTTTT.

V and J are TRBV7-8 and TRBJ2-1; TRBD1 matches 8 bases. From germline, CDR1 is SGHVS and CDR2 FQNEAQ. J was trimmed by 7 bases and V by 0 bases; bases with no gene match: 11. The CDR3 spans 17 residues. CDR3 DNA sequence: TGTGCCAGCAGCTTAGCGCAGGCAGGGGGCAGGTTAAATGAGCAGTTCTTC. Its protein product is CASSLAQAGGRLNEQFF.

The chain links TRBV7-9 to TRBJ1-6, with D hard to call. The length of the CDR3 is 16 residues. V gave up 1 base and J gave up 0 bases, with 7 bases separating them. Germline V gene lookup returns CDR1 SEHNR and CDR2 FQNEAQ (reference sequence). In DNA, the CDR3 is TGTGCCAGCAGCTTAGGCGGCAGCTCCTATAATTCACCCCTCCACTTT. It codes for CASSLGGSSYNSPLHF.

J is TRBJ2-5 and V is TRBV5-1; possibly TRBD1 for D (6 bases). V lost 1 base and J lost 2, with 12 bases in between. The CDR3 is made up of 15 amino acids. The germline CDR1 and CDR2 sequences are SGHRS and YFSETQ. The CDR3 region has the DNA TGCGCCAGCAGCTTGAGGGCAGGGGCTCAAGAGACCCAGTACTTC. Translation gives CASSLRAGAQETQYF.

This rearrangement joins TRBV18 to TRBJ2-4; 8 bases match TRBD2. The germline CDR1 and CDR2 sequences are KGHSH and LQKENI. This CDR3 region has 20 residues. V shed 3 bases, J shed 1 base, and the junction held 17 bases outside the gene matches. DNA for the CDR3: TGTGCCAGCTCACCTACCCCGGGGCTAGCGGGTCCAGGGGCCAAAAACATTCAGTACTTC. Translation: CASSPTPGLAGPGAKNIQYF.

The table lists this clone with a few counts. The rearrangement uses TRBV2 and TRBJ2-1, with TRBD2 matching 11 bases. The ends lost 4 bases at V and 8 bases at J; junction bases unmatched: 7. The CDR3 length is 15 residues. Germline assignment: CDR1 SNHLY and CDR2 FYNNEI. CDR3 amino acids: CASSATSGSADEQFF. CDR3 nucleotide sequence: TGTGCCAGCAGTGCAACTAGCGGGAGTGCCGATGAGCAGTTCTTC.

Here the CDR3 reads CASSLGSNTEAFF. In nucleotides, the CDR3 is TGTGCCAGCAGTTTGGGCAGTAACACTGAAGCTTTCTTT. J is TRBJ1-1 and V is TRBV7-3, with D unresolved. The CDR3 is 13 residues long. Germline V CDR1 and CDR2: SGHTA, FQGTGA. V lost 6 bases and J lost 2, with 10 bases in between.

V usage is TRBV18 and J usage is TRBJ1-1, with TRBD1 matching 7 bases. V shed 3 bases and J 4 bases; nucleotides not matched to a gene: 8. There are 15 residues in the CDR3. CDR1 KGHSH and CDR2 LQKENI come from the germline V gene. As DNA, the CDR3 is TGTGCCAGCTCACCTTTCACAGGGGAGACCACTGAAGCTTTCTTT. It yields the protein CASSPFTGETTEAFF.

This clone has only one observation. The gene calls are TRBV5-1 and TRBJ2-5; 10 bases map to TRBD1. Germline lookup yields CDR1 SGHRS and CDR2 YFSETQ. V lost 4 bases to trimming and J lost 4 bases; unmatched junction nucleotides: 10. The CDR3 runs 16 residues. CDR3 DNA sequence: TGCGCCAGCAGCGGCTCCCGGACAGGGGGAGGAGAGACCCAGTACTTC. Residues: CASSGSRTGGGETQYF.

This chain's CDR3 is CASSFGQGNTEAFF. The CDR3 DNA reads TGTGCCAGCAGCTTTGGACAGGGGAACACTGAAGCTTTCTTT. The rearrangement uses TRBV7-9 and TRBJ1-1; 8 positions agree with TRBD1. From germline, CDR1 is SEHNR and CDR2 FQNEAQ (reference sequence). The junction had 1 base not matched to a gene; V was cut back by 3 bases and J by 1 base. The CDR3 runs to 14 residues.

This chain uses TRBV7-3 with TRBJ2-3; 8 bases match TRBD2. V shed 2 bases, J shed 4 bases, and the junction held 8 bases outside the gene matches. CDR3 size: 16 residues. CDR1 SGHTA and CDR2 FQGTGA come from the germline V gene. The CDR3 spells CASSLGVAGSSDTQYF. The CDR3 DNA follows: TGTGCCAGCAGCTTAGGGGTAGCGGGGAGTTCAGATACGCAGTATTTT.

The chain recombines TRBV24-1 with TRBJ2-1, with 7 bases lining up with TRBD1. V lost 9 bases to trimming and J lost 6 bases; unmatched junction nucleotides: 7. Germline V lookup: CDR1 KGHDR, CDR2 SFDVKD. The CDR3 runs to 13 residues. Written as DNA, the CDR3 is TGTGCCACCGGACGGCAGGGGGTCAATGAGCAGTTCTTC. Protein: CATGRQGVNEQFF.

The CDR3 loop reads CASLAGGARTDTQYF. The CDR3 coding sequence is TGTGCCAGTTTAGCGGGGGGGGCCCGCACAGATACGCAGTATTTT. The chain employs TRBV11-3 and TRBJ2-3, with 11 positions matching TRBD2. In germline, CDR1 is SGHNT, CDR2 YENEEA. The CDR3 is 15 amino acids. The trim removed 9 bases at V and 1 base at J, leaving 6 bases unmatched.

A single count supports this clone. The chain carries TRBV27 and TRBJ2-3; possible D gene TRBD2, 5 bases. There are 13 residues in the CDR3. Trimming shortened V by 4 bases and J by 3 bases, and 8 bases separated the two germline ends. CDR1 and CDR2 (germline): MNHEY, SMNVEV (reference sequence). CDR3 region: CASSSSSTDTQYF. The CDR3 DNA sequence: TGTGCCAGCAGTTCTAGCAGTACAGATACGCAGTATTTT.

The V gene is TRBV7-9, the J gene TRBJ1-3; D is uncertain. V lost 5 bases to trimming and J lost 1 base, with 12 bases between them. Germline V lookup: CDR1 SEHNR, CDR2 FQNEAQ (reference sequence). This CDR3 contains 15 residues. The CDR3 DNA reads TGTGCCAGCAGCCCGAGAAGTAGTTCTGGAAACACCATATATTTT. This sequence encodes CASSPRSSSGNTIYF.

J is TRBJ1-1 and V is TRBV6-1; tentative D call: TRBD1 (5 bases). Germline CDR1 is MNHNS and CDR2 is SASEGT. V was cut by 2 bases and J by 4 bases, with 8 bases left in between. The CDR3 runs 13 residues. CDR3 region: CASSEQGGTEAFF. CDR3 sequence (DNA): TGTGCCAGCAGTGAACAGGGAGGCACTGAAGCTTTCTTT.

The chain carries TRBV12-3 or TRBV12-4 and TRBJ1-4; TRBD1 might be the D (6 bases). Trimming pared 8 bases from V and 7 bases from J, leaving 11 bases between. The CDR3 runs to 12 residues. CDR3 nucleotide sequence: TGTGCCAGCCGCATAGGGGGTGAAAAACTGTTTTTT. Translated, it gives CASRIGGEKLFF.

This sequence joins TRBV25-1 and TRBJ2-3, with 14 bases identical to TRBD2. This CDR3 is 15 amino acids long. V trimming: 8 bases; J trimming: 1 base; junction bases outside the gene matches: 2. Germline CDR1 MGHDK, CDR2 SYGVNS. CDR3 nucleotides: TGTGCCAGCGGGGGACTAGCGGGGGGCACAGATACGCAGTATTTT. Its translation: CASGGLAGGTDTQYF.